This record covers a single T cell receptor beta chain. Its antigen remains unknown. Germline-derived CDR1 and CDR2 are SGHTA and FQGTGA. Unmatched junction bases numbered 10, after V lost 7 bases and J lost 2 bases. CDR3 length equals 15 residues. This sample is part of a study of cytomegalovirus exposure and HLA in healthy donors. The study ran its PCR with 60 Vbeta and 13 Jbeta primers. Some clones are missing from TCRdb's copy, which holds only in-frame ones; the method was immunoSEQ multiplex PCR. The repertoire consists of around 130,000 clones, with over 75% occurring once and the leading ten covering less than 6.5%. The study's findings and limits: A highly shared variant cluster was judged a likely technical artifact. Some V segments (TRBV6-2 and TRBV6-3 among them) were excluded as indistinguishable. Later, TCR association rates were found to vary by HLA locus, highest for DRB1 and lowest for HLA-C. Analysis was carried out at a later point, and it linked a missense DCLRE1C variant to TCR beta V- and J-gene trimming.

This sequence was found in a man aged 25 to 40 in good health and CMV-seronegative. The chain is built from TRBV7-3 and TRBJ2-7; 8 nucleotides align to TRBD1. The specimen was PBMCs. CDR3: CASKIRDRPTYEQYF. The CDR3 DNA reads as TGTGCCAGCAAGATCAGGGACAGGCCAACCTACGAGCAGTACTTC.